These 30 T cell receptor beta chains came from one sample sequenced in a study of T cells in localized non-small cell lung cancer. Assay used: immunoSEQ multiplex PCR; TCRdb lists only in-frame clones, some missing. This table has some 30,000 clones, about four fifths appearing once. Sequencing used peripheral blood, obtained before any cancer treatment. All receptors come from a male donor at least 60 years old with stage II squamous cell lung carcinoma.

The rearrangement uses TRBV7-9 and TRBJ1-2; maybe TRBD1 (5 bases). The V end was cut by 5 bases, the J end by 8 bases, with 12 bases between. Germline CDR1 and CDR2: SEHNR and FQNEAQ (reference sequence). This CDR3 is built from 12 residues. In nucleotides, the CDR3 is TGTGCCAGCAGCGAGGGGCCGGGGGGCTACACCTTC. Protein product: CASSEGPGGYTF.

The sample holds a few counts of this clone. This chain connects TRBV6-6 to TRBJ2-7, with D perhaps matching TRBD2 (5 bases). Trimming took 1 base from V and 7 from J, leaving 14 bases between them. The germline V gene encodes CDR1 MNHNY and CDR2 SVGAGI (reference sequence). The CDR3 covers 14 residues. The CDR3 here is CASSYLALAGEQYF. DNA for the CDR3: TGTGCCAGCAGTTACTTAGCTCTAGCTGGAGAGCAGTACTTC.

The chain recombines TRBV6-5 with TRBJ1-2, with D perhaps TRBD1 (5 bases). Germline V gene sequence: CDR1 MNHEY, CDR2 SVGAGI. The CDR3 contains 14 residues. Trimming took 0 bases from V and 6 from J, leaving 11 bases between them. This chain's CDR3 is CASSYSQRGDGYTF. The CDR3 bases are TGTGCCAGCAGTTACTCGCAGCGGGGGGATGGCTACACCTTC.

Only one count was recorded for this clone. The chain is built from TRBV5-1 and TRBJ2-3; D gene ambiguous. Germline values: CDR1 SGHRS, CDR2 YFSETQ. This CDR3 has 14 residues. The germline V and J ends were trimmed by 0 bases and 1 base, with 6 bases remaining between them. The DNA for the CDR3 is TGCGCCAGCAGCTTGGGGCCTGGCACAGATACGCAGTATTTT. It codes for CASSLGPGTDTQYF. Filled out from reference TRBV5-1 and TRBJ2-3, the complete variable domain reads KAGVTQTPRYLIKTRGQQVTLSCSPISGHRSVSWYQQTPGQGLQFLFEYFSETQRNKGNFPGRFSGRQFSNSRSEMNVSTLELGDSALYLCASSLGPGTDTQYFGPGTRLTVL.

The chain is built from TRBV5-1 and TRBJ2-3; D remains ambiguous. The V end was cut by 0 bases, the J end by 0 bases, with 5 bases between. CDR3 size: 14 residues. Germline assignment: CDR1 SGHRS and CDR2 YFSETQ. This CDR3 reads CASSLGGSTDTQYF. CDR3 in DNA: TGCGCCAGCAGCTTGGGCGGAAGCACAGATACGCAGTATTTT.

This rearrangement joins TRBV6-1 to TRBJ2-3, with D possibly being TRBD2 (6 bases). V was pared by 11 bases and J by 6 bases, with 24 bases between. Germline lookup yields CDR1 MNHNS and CDR2 SASEGT. The CDR3 spans 15 residues. The CDR3 here is CASKGPGGFWDTQYF. The CDR3 region has the DNA TGTGCCTCGAAGGGGCCTGGGGGGTTTTGGGATACGCAGTATTTT.

J is TRBJ2-2 and V is TRBV27, with 8 nucleotides matching TRBD1. The CDR3 has 14 residues. Per the germline V gene, CDR1 is MNHEY and CDR2 is SMNVEV (reference sequence). J gave up 8 bases and V 5 bases, and 7 bases lay outside the gene matches. The CDR3 DNA follows: TGTGCCAGCAGTGTAGACAGGGGAGGAGGGGAGCTGTTTTTT. Amino acids: CASSVDRGGGELFF.

This chain links TRBV19 with TRBJ2-7; D possibly corresponds to TRBD1 (6 bases). The germline gives CDR1 LNHDA, CDR2 SQIVND (reference sequence). Trimming cost V 3 bases and J 1 base, with 10 bases left between them. The CDR3 loop spans 14 amino acids. The chain's CDR3 is CASSMRGISYEQYF. DNA for the CDR3: TGTGCCAGTAGTATGAGGGGGATATCCTACGAGCAGTACTTC.

The chain carries TRBV9 and TRBJ1-3, with 8 positions matching TRBD1. This CDR3 has 15 amino acids. The V and J ends lost 0 bases and 2 bases, in that order; junction bases with no gene match: 1. The V gene's germline CDR1 is SGDLS and CDR2 YYNGEE. CDR3 residues: CASSVGQGTGNTIYF. CDR3 bases: TGTGCCAGCAGCGTAGGACAGGGGACTGGAAACACCATATATTTT.

The chain recombines TRBV19 with TRBJ2-5, with 10 bases matching TRBD1. Trimming cost V 5 bases and J 1 base; bases outside gene matches: 4. The germline CDR1 and CDR2 sequences are LNHDA and SQIVND (reference sequence). This CDR3 comprises 15 residues. The CDR3 is CASSPRDRGQETQYF. DNA of the CDR3: TGTGCCAGTAGTCCCCGGGACAGGGGCCAAGAGACCCAGTACTTC. Complete variable domain (other parts from reference TRBV19 and TRBJ2-5): DGGITQSPKYLFRKEGQNVTLSCEQNLNHDAMYWYRQDPGQGLRLIYYSQIVNDFQKGDIAEGYSVSREKKESFPLTVTSAQKNPTAFYLCASSPRDRGQETQYFGPGTRLLVL.

The rearrangement uses TRBV9 and TRBJ2-2; the match to TRBD2 covers 12 bases. Germline-derived CDR1 and CDR2 are SGDLS and YYNGEE. The CDR3 covers 20 residues. With 0 bases clipped from V and 4 bases from J, the junction kept 13 bases outside the gene matches. The CDR3 bases are TGTGCCAGCAGCGTAGCTACGACTAGCGGGAGCGGTTGGGGCACCGGGGAGCTGTTTTTT. Translating it yields CASSVATTSGSGWGTGELFF. The whole variable domain, filled in from reference TRBV9 and TRBJ2-2, reads DSGVTQTPKHLITATGQRVTLRCSPRSGDLSVYWYQQSLDQGLQFLIQYYNGEERAKGNILERFSAQQFPDLHSELNLSSLELGDSALYFCASSVATTSGSGWGTGELFFGEGSRLTVL.

Note on this clone: Sequence at one end of the junction differs from germline and may be a read error. The CDR3 DNA reads as TGTGCCAGCAGCCAACCCCAGGGGGATTCACCCCTCCACTTT. The encoded protein is CASSQPQGDSPLHF. The chain employs TRBV4-1 and TRBJ1-6; 7 bases match TRBD1. The CDR3 is 14 amino acids. CDR1 is MGHRA and CDR2 is YSYEKL in the germline V gene.

V usage is TRBV5-5 and J usage is TRBJ1-6; tentatively, D is TRBD1 (6 bases). The ends were cut back, 7 bases at V and 0 bases at J, with 20 bases in the middle. This CDR3 comprises 18 residues. From germline, CDR1 is SGHKS and CDR2 YYEKEE (reference sequence). This CDR3 reads CASAPDRKDSSYNSPLHF. DNA of the CDR3: TGTGCCAGCGCTCCGGACAGAAAAGATAGCTCCTATAATTCACCCCTCCACTTT.

The rearrangement uses TRBV19 and TRBJ2-3, with TRBD1 matching over 7 bases. Germline V gene data show CDR1 as LNHDA and CDR2 as SQIVND (reference sequence). The CDR3 runs to 14 residues. V shed 6 bases and J 6 bases; nucleotides not matched to a gene: 9. CDR3 nucleotide sequence: TGTGCCAGTAGGCTGACAGGGATAAAGGATACGCAGTATTTT. This translates into CASRLTGIKDTQYF. Variable domain in full (rest from reference TRBV19 and TRBJ2-3): DGGITQSPKYLFRKEGQNVTLSCEQNLNHDAMYWYRQDPGQGLRLIYYSQIVNDFQKGDIAEGYSVSREKKESFPLTVTSAQKNPTAFYLCASRLTGIKDTQYFGPGTRLTVL.

The chain carries TRBV4-1 and TRBJ1-3, with D hard to call. The germline V gene has CDR1 MGHRA and CDR2 YSYEKL. V gave up 1 base and J gave up 0 bases, with 7 bases separating them. CDR3 length: 15 residues. This chain's CDR3 is CASSQVQSSGNTIYF. The CDR3 coding sequence is TGCGCCAGCAGCCAAGTCCAGAGCTCTGGAAACACCATATATTTT.

In this sample, this clone turned up a few times. The chain carries TRBV4-2 and TRBJ1-2; 8 nucleotides line up with TRBD1. The CDR3 covers 14 residues. The V segment lost 3 bases and the J segment 9 bases; nucleotides outside the gene matches: 9. Germline V gene sequence: CDR1 LGHNA, CDR2 YNFKEQ. The DNA for the CDR3 is TGTGCCAGCAGCCAGACCGGGACAGGAGTTAGCTACACCTTC. This gives the protein CASSQTGTGVSYTF.

The gene calls are TRBV12-2 and TRBJ2-3; the table's D gene call, TRBD2, was not cross checked with the DNA. TRBV12-2 is assigned pseudogene status. The CDR3 runs 17 residues. In DNA, the CDR3 is TGTGCAAGTCGCCCTCCTACTAGCGGGAGTGTAGGAGATACGCAGTATTTT. This sequence encodes CASRPPTSGSVGDTQYF.

This clone was seen a few times. V usage is TRBV13 and J usage is TRBJ2-1, with D unresolved. Germline V lookup: CDR1 PRHDT, CDR2 FYEKMQ (reference sequence). Trimming cost V 5 bases and J 7 bases, with 18 bases left between them. The CDR3 spans 15 residues. As DNA, the CDR3 is TGTGCCAGCAGCCCCCGGGTAGCAGCAGCGAATGAGCAGTTCTTC. This gives the protein CASSPRVAAANEQFF.

This clone was detected only once. V gene TRBV5-6 combines with J gene TRBJ1-2, with D hard to call. The CDR3 contains 13 residues. Germline loops: CDR1 SGHDT, CDR2 YYEEEE. Trimming left V 0 bases short and J 3 bases short, with 6 bases between. The CDR3 sequence is CASSLGGDYGYTF. CDR3 sequence (DNA): TGTGCCAGCAGCTTGGGGGGTGACTATGGCTACACCTTC.

The rearrangement joins TRBV5-4 to TRBJ2-5, with TRBD1 matching 7 bases. The CDR3 covers 14 residues. After removal of 3 bases from V and 2 bases from J, the junction contained 4 bases not matched to a gene. Germline values: CDR1 SGHNT, CDR2 YYREEE (reference sequence). The CDR3, as DNA: TGTGCCAGCAGCTCCGGGACAGTACAAGAGACCCAGTACTTC. This codes for CASSSGTVQETQYF.

J is TRBJ2-2 and V is TRBV5-1, with a tentative D call TRBD1 (6 bases). The length of the CDR3 is 14 residues. V was clipped by 6 bases and J by 0 bases, with 9 bases between them. From germline, CDR1 is SGHRS and CDR2 YFSETQ. DNA for the CDR3: TGCGCCAGCACCCGGACAGCGAACACCGGGGAGCTGTTTTTT. This gives the protein CASTRTANTGELFF.

The chain has TRBV7-9 and TRBJ1-4; 11 nucleotides match TRBD1. With V trimmed by 0 bases and J by 6 bases, 3 bases remained unmatched. The CDR3 has 16 amino acids. From germline, CDR1 is SEHNR and CDR2 FQNEAQ (reference sequence). The CDR3 DNA reads as TGTGCCAGCAGCTTAGCCAAGGGACAGGGGGATGAAAAACTGTTTTTT. Translating gives CASSLAKGQGDEKLFF.

This sequence joins TRBV9 and TRBJ2-2, with a weak D call TRBD1 (5 bases). There are 14 residues in the CDR3. Per the germline V gene, CDR1 is SGDLS and CDR2 is YYNGEE. The V and J ends lost 5 bases and 5 bases respectively, with 13 bases between them. The CDR3: CASRKFRETGELFF. CDR3 nucleotide sequence: TGTGCCAGCAGAAAATTCAGGGAAACCGGGGAGCTGTTTTTT.

The gene calls are TRBV28 and TRBJ2-7; 14 positions agree with TRBD2. The CDR3 is 16 amino acids. V shed 5 bases and J 2 bases; nucleotides not matched to a gene: 5. Germline V lookup: CDR1 MDHEN, CDR2 SYDVKM. CDR3 residues: CASSAPGLAGAYEQYF. CDR3 DNA sequence: TGTGCCAGCAGTGCCCCGGGACTAGCGGGAGCCTACGAGCAGTACTTC.

This chain joins TRBV6-1 and TRBJ2-2; weak D call: TRBD2 (6 bases). The V end lost 10 bases, the J end lost 3 bases, and 9 bases lay between the germline ends. Germline V gene data show CDR1 as MNHNS and CDR2 as SASEGT. This CDR3 comprises 12 residues. The CDR3 loop is CATGEYTGELFF. The CDR3 coding sequence is TGTGCCACGGGAGAGTACACCGGGGAGCTGTTTTTT.

V gene TRBV7-7 combines with J gene TRBJ2-1; D is perhaps TRBD2 (5 bases). Trimming left V 1 base short and J 5 bases short, with 9 bases between. There are 14 residues in the CDR3. From germline, CDR1 is SSHAT and CDR2 FNYEAQ (reference sequence). The CDR3 loop reads CASSLEGANNEQFF. In DNA form, the CDR3 reads TGTGCCAGCAGCTTAGAGGGAGCCAACAATGAGCAGTTCTTC.

The chain uses TRBV7-9 and TRBJ2-5, with 8 bases that match TRBD2. V shed 3 bases, J shed 1 base, and the junction held 4 bases outside the gene matches. This CDR3 comprises 15 residues. Germline CDR1 SEHNR, CDR2 FQNEAQ (reference sequence). CDR3 DNA: TGTGCCAGCAGCTTTGGCGGGAGGTTCCAAGAGACCCAGTACTTC. It yields the protein CASSFGGRFQETQYF. The full variable domain, its missing parts supplied by reference TRBV7-9 and TRBJ2-5, is DTGVSQNPRHKITKRGQNVTFRCDPISEHNRLYWYRQTLGQGPEFLTYFQNEAQLEKSRLLSDRFSAERPKGSFSTLEIQRTEQGDSAMYLCASSFGGRFQETQYFGPGTRLLVL.

The V and J genes are TRBV28 and TRBJ2-2; D unresolved. Trimming stripped 6 bases from V and 2 bases from J, with 4 bases between. The V gene's germline CDR1 is MDHEN and CDR2 SYDVKM. The length of the CDR3 is 12 residues. In DNA, the CDR3 is TGTGCCAGCAGACGCAACACCGGGGAGCTGTTTTTT. Translating it yields CASRRNTGELFF. Supplemented by reference TRBV28 and TRBJ2-2, the full variable domain reads DVKVTQSSRYLVKRTGEKVFLECVQDMDHENMFWYRQDPGLGLRLIYFSYDVKMKEKGDIPEGYSVSREKKERFSLILESASTNQTSMYLCASRRNTGELFFGEGSRLTVL.

The V gene is TRBV6-1, the J gene TRBJ2-6; D may be TRBD2 (5 bases). V was cut by 5 bases and J by 9 bases, with 11 bases left in between. CDR3 length equals 13 residues. Germline CDR1 reads MNHNS; CDR2 reads SASEGT. CDR3 sequence (DNA): TGTGCCAGCAGTTCAGGACTGATCAACGTCCTGACTTTC. Amino acids: CASSSGLINVLTF.

The chain employs TRBV5-5 and TRBJ1-2, with a tentative D call TRBD1 (6 bases). V was shortened by 3 bases and J by 8 bases, with 20 bases between the two germline ends. The CDR3 contains 15 residues. Germline CDR1 is SGHKS and CDR2 is YYEKEE (reference sequence). DNA of the CDR3: TGTGCCAGCAGCTACAGGCCCGTGGGGGCGGAAGGCTACACCTTC. Translation: CASSYRPVGAEGYTF.